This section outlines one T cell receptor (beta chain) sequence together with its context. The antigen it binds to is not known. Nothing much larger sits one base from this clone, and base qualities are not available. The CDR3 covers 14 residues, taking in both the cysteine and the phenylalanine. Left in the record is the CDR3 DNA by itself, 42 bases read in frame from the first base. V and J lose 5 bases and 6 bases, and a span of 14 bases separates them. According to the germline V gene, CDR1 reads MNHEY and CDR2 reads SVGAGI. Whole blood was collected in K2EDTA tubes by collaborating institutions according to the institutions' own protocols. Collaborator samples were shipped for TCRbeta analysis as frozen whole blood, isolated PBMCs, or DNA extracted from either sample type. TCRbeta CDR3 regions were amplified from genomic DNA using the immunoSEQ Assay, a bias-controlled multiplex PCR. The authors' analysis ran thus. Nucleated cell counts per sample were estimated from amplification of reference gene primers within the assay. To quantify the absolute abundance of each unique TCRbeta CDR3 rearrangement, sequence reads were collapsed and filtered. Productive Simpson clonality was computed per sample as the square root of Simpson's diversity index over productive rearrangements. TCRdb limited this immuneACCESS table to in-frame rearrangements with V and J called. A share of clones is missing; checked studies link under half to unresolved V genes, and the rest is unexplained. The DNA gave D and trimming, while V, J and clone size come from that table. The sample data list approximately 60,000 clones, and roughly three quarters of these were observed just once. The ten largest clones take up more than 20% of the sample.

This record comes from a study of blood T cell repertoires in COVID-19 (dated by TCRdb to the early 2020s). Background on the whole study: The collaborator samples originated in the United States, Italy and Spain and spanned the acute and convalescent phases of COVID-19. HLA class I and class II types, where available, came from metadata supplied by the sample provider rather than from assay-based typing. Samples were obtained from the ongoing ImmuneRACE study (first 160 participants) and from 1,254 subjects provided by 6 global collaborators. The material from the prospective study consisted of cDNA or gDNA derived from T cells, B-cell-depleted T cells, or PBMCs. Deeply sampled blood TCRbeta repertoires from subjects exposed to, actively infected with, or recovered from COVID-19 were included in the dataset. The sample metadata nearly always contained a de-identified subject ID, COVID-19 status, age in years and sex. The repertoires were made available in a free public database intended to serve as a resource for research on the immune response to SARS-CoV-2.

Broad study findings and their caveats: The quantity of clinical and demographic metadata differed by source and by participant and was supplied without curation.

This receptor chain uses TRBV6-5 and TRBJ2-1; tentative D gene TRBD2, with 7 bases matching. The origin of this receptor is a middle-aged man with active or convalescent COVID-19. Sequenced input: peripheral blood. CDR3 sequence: CASSRMGGLNEQFF. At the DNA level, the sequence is TGTGCCAGCAGTCGAATGGGGGGGCTCAATGAGCAGTTCTTC.